One sample yielded the 14 T cell receptor beta chains listed below, sequenced in a study of T-cell memory formation after mild COVID-19. TCRdb ran MiXCR on the 5' RACE reads and lists one entry per CDR3 protein. Among roughly 130,000 distinct CDR3 sequences listed, 17% were seen once. The specimen sequenced was PBMCs or a T cell subset sorted from them (not recorded which). The receptors stem from a man between 18 and 29 years old who had mild COVID-19 (a few samples of this study predate the infection). Cell type and time point are not known.

The sample holds many counts of this clonotype. V and J are TRBV7-3 and TRBJ2-7; the match to TRBD1 covers 9 bases. The CDR3 is 15 residues long. V lost 3 bases, J lost 1 base, and 4 bases stayed unmatched. Germline CDR1 reads SGHTA; CDR2 reads FQGTGA. In nucleotides, the CDR3 is TGTGCCAGCAGCTTGGGACAGGGCCCTTCCTACGAGCAGTACTTC. The encoded protein is CASSLGQGPSYEQYF.

This clonotype was seen many times. The rearrangement uses TRBV25-1 and TRBJ2-2; the D is unclear. V was trimmed by 11 bases and J by 1 base, leaving 5 bases between them. Looked up from germline, CDR1 is MGHDK and CDR2 is SYGVNS. The CDR3 loop spans 11 amino acids. This CDR3 reads CASGNTGELFF. In DNA form, the CDR3 reads TGTGCCTCCGGGAACACCGGGGAGCTGTTTTTT.

The CDR3 region has the DNA TGTGCCAGCAGCGTAACTAGCTGGGGCACAGATACGCAGTATTTT. Residues: CASSVTSWGTDTQYF. V and J are TRBV9 and TRBJ2-3, with TRBD2 as a possible D gene (6 bases). Germline CDR1 is SGDLS and CDR2 is YYNGEE. Between the trimmed V and J ends, which lost 1 base and 1 base, there was a span of 10 bases. This CDR3 has 15 residues.

V is TRBV18 and J is TRBJ2-5, with 9 bases identical to TRBD1. This CDR3 contains 14 residues. The V and J ends lost 3 bases and 7 bases, in that order; junction bases with no gene match: 6. CDR1 KGHSH and CDR2 LQKENI come from the germline V gene. The CDR3 is CASSPGTGQWTQYF. The CDR3 coding sequence is TGTGCCAGCTCACCCGGGACAGGGCAATGGACCCAGTACTTC.

The chain carries TRBV12-3 or TRBV12-4 and TRBJ2-5; D is undetermined. V dropped 4 bases and J dropped 5 bases, with 14 bases sitting between them. The CDR3 runs 14 residues. As DNA, the CDR3 is TGTGCCAGCAGTTCCAGACCCAGGTGGGAGACCCAGTACTTC. Translation: CASSSRPRWETQYF.

The V and J genes are TRBV19 and TRBJ2-5; 9 bases agree with TRBD2. Trimming took 3 bases from V and 4 from J; bases not matched to a gene: 3. Germline CDR1 reads LNHDA; CDR2 reads SQIVND (reference sequence). This CDR3 has 14 amino acids. CDR3: CASSILAGLETQYF. CDR3 coding DNA: TGTGCCAGTAGTATCCTAGCGGGGCTAGAGACCCAGTACTTC. Full variable domain (remainder filled in from reference TRBV19 and TRBJ2-5): DGGITQSPKYLFRKEGQNVTLSCEQNLNHDAMYWYRQDPGQGLRLIYYSQIVNDFQKGDIAEGYSVSREKKESFPLTVTSAQKNPTAFYLCASSILAGLETQYFGPGTRLLVL.

The chain combines TRBV7-9 with TRBJ1-5, with 7 nucleotides matching TRBD1. Germline trimming cut 1 base from V and 6 bases from J; bases unmatched to any gene: 12. CDR1 and CDR2 from the germline V gene are SEHNR and FQNEAQ (reference sequence). The CDR3 loop spans 17 amino acids. The CDR3 spells CASSLGDYRGRSQPQHF. The CDR3 DNA follows: TGTGCCAGCAGCTTAGGGGACTACAGGGGCCGGTCTCAGCCCCAGCATTTT.

The rearrangement uses TRBV4-1 and TRBJ2-3; tentative D call: TRBD2 (5 bases). V lost 4 bases to trimming and J lost 2 bases, with 19 bases between them. The CDR3 sequence is 17 residues long. Germline CDR1 reads MGHRA; CDR2 reads YSYEKL. For the CDR3, the DNA is TGCGCCAGCAGCCCTATGAGGACGGGGTTTGACACAGATACGCAGTATTTT. Its translation: CASSPMRTGFDTDTQYF.

The chain couples TRBV7-9 to TRBJ2-5; tentative D call: TRBD1 (8 bases). V lost 6 bases and J lost 4, with 15 bases in between. The CDR3 length is 14 residues. Germline lookup yields CDR1 SEHNR and CDR2 FQNEAQ (reference sequence). The CDR3 region has the DNA TGTGCCAGCAGTCAACAGGGGGGGCGAGAGACCCAGTACTTC. Amino acids: CASSQQGGRETQYF.

The chain joins TRBV18 to TRBJ2-3, with D perhaps assigned TRBD1 or TRBD2 (5 bases each). The CDR3 has 15 amino acids. V was shortened by 4 bases and J by 1 base, with 12 bases between the two germline ends. CDR1 and CDR2 from the germline V gene are KGHSH and LQKENI. DNA for the CDR3: TGTGCCAGCTCACTCCCGGGACCACGCACAGATACGCAGTATTTT. It yields the protein CASSLPGPRTDTQYF.

This clonotype appeared a few times. This chain joins TRBV7-8 and TRBJ2-3, with D possibly matching TRBD2 (7 bases). There are 15 residues in the CDR3. Trimming pared 6 bases from V and 0 bases from J, leaving 13 bases between. CDR1 and CDR2 (germline): SGHVS, FQNEAQ. The CDR3 DNA is TGTGCCAGCAGTCGGGGGGCAGGTAGCACAGATACGCAGTATTTT. It is translated as CASSRGAGSTDTQYF. The variable domain in full, completed from reference TRBV7-8 and TRBJ2-3, reads GAGVSQSPRYKVAKRGQDVALRCDPISGHVSLFWYQQALGQGPEFLTYFQNEAQLDKSGLPSDRFFAERPEGSVSTLKIQRTQQEDSAVYLCASSRGAGSTDTQYFGPGTRLTVL.

This clonotype was seen more than once but under ten times. The J gene is TRBJ2-1, the V gene TRBV11-2, with 11 bases identical to TRBD2. V lost 0 bases, J lost 0 bases, and 13 bases stayed unmatched. The CDR3 has 21 amino acids. CDR1 and CDR2 (germline): SGHAT, FQNNGV. CDR3 amino acids: CASSLEALLAGGPSSYNEQFF. The CDR3 nucleotides are TGTGCCAGCAGCTTAGAGGCTTTGCTAGCGGGGGGCCCGAGCTCCTACAATGAGCAGTTCTTC.

This chain links TRBV4-3 with TRBJ2-2; 8 bases agree with TRBD1. CDR3 length equals 16 residues. V trimming: 1 base; J trimming: 6 bases; junction bases outside the gene matches: 7. Germline lookup yields CDR1 LGHNA and CDR2 YSLEER. CDR3: CASSQVNNRGAGELFF. Written as DNA, the CDR3 is TGCGCCAGCAGCCAAGTGAATAACAGGGGGGCCGGGGAGCTGTTTTTT.

The chain employs TRBV6-6 and TRBJ2-5; D might be TRBD1 (6 bases). The V gene's germline CDR1 is MNHNY and CDR2 SVGAGI (reference sequence). This CDR3 region has 12 residues. V shed 0 bases and J shed 7 bases, with 6 bases lying between them. CDR3 sequence: CASSYSRGTQYF. The CDR3 coding sequence is TGTGCCAGCAGTTACTCCAGGGGGACCCAGTACTTC.